The 25 T cell receptor beta chains below were found in one sample sequenced in a study of Ad26.COV2.S vaccination and SARS-CoV-2 variants. Treatment here: 15 to 20 received Ad26.COV2.S at low or high dose, single or two shots; several received placebo; per-sample allocation not given. Sampling took place 63 days after the first vaccine or placebo injection. Assay used: immunoSEQ multiplex PCR; TCRdb lists only in-frame clones, some missing. Counted here are about 680,000 clones, 70% to 90% occurring once; the ten biggest clones make up roughly 1.5%. Sequencing was performed on peripheral blood, taken in a trial of Ad26.COV2.S vaccine versus placebo. These receptors were taken from a person between 18 and 59 years old who received the Ad26.COV2.S COVID-19 vaccine or a placebo.

This clone occurred a few times. J is TRBJ2-5 and V is TRBV5-4, with TRBD1 identical over 10 bases. The CDR3 totals 17 residues. J lost 4 bases, V lost 5 bases, and 14 bases had no gene match. Germline V gene sequence: CDR1 SGHNT, CDR2 YYREEE (reference sequence). Written as DNA, the CDR3 is TGTGCCAGCAGGCAAGGGGGGCAGACAGGGGGCAGAGAGACCCAGTACTTC. The encoded protein is CASRQGGQTGGRETQYF.

The chain employs TRBV18 and TRBJ1-1; 8 positions agree with TRBD1. The CDR3 sequence is 13 residues long. The ends lost 3 bases at V and 11 bases at J; junction bases unmatched: 8. CDR1 and CDR2 (germline): KGHSH, LQKENI. The CDR3 reads CASSPDREEEAFF. As DNA, the CDR3 is TGTGCCAGCTCACCGGACAGGGAAGAGGAGGCTTTCTTT.

V is TRBV27 and J is TRBJ2-1, with 7 bases aligning to TRBD2. The CDR3 contains 14 residues. Germline V gives CDR1 MNHEY, CDR2 SMNVEV (reference sequence). The V gene end was trimmed by 8 bases and the J gene end by 4 bases; junction bases not matched to a gene: 8. The CDR3 bases are TGTGCCAGCGGGCGGGAGTTGGGGTACAATGAGCAGTTCTTC. Amino acids: CASGRELGYNEQFF.

J is TRBJ1-1 and V is TRBV2; TRBD1 agrees at 12 bases. CDR1 SNHLY and CDR2 FYNNEI come from the germline V gene. Unmatched junction bases numbered 7, after V lost 7 bases and J lost 7 bases. The CDR3 is made up of 14 amino acids. CDR3 bases: TGTGCCAGCATGGGGGGGACAGGGGGCGATGAAGCTTTCTTT. Translating it yields CASMGGTGGDEAFF. Using reference TRBV2 and TRBJ1-1 for the parts outside the CDR3, the full variable domain is EPEVTQTPSHQVTQMGQEVILRCVPISNHLYFYWYRQILGQKVEFLVSFYNNEISEKSEIFDDQFSVERPDGSNFTLKIRSTKLEDSAMYFCASMGGTGGDEAFFGQGTRLTVV.

Details on this clone: At the DNA level, this CDR3 is encoded by other sequences in the same sample as well. The chain combines TRBV9 with TRBJ1-2; 8 bases are shared with TRBD1. Germline V gene data show CDR1 as SGDLS and CDR2 as YYNGEE. The length of the CDR3 is 14 residues. V dropped 2 bases and J dropped 5; count of bases not matched to a gene: 5. The CDR3 loop is CASSVDRGGYGYTF. DNA of the CDR3: TGTGCCAGCAGCGTCGACAGGGGTGGTTATGGCTACACCTTC. Full variable domain (missing parts from reference TRBV9 and TRBJ1-2): DSGVTQTPKHLITATGQRVTLRCSPRSGDLSVYWYQQSLDQGLQFLIQYYNGEERAKGNILERFSAQQFPDLHSELNLSSLELGDSALYFCASSVDRGGYGYTFGSGTRLTVV.

This clone appeared once. The J gene is TRBJ1-6, the V gene TRBV6-4; TRBD1 matches at 7 bases. J gave up 4 bases and V 5 bases, and 2 bases lay outside the gene matches. This CDR3 contains 14 residues. The germline CDR1 and CDR2 sequences are MRHNA and SNTAGT. CDR3 nucleotides: TGTGCCAGCAGTACGGGACAGTATAATTCACCCCTCCACTTT. It translates to CASSTGQYNSPLHF.

V gene TRBV11-2 combines with J gene TRBJ2-2, with unresolved D. Germline assignment: CDR1 SGHAT and CDR2 FQNNGV. The CDR3 has 14 residues. Trimming took 7 bases from V and 1 from J, leaving 10 bases between them. The CDR3 is CASKIDLNTGELFF. As DNA, the CDR3 is TGTGCCAGCAAAATAGACTTGAACACCGGGGAGCTGTTTTTT.

The J gene is TRBJ2-7, the V gene TRBV4-1; the D gene could be TRBD1 or TRBD2 (5 bases each). There are 13 residues in the CDR3. Germline lookup yields CDR1 MGHRA and CDR2 YSYEKL. Deletions cut 1 base from V and 7 bases from J, with 11 bases between. The CDR3 DNA is TGCGCCAGCAGCCAAGCGGGGACCGGGGAGCAGTACTTC. It specifies CASSQAGTGEQYF.

This clone was recorded only once. The rearrangement uses TRBV7-6 and TRBJ1-1; 10 nucleotides match TRBD1. The CDR3 is made up of 15 amino acids. J lost 5 bases, V lost 3 bases, and 6 bases had no gene match. The germline gives CDR1 SGHVS, CDR2 FNYEAQ. The CDR3 DNA reads TGTGCCAGCAGCTTGGACGACAGGGGGCGTACTGAAGCTTTCTTT. Translated: CASSLDDRGRTEAFF. The full variable domain, completed using reference TRBV7-6 and TRBJ1-1, is GAGVSQSPRYKVTKRGQDVALRCDPISGHVSLYWYRQALGQGPEFLTYFNYEAQQDKSGLPNDRFSAERPEGSISTLTIQRTEQRDSAMYRCASSLDDRGRTEAFFGQGTRLTVV.

The rearrangement uses TRBV5-5 and TRBJ2-7, with D unclear. The CDR3 loop spans 14 amino acids. The germline V gene encodes CDR1 SGHKS and CDR2 YYEKEE (reference sequence). V lost 4 bases, J lost 0 bases, and 11 bases lay in between. CDR3 bases: TGTGCCAGCAGCCATGATCCATCCTCCTACGAGCAGTACTTC. This sequence encodes CASSHDPSSYEQYF. The full variable domain, with the rest looked up from reference TRBV5-5 and TRBJ2-7, is DAGVTQSPTHLIKTRGQQVTLRCSPISGHKSVSWYQQVLGQGPQFIFQYYEKEERGRGNFPDRFSARQFPNYSSELNVNALLLGDSALYLCASSHDPSSYEQYFGPGTRLTVT.

The J gene is TRBJ2-1, the V gene TRBV5-4; tentatively, D is TRBD1 (6 bases). CDR3 length equals 15 residues. Trimming left V 3 bases short and J 4 bases short, with 14 bases between. The V gene's germline CDR1 is SGHNT and CDR2 YYREEE (reference sequence). As DNA, the CDR3 is TGTGCCAGCAGCTCCGGCAGGACAGCTTACAATGAGCAGTTCTTC. Protein: CASSSGRTAYNEQFF.

J is TRBJ1-5 and V is TRBV6-2 or TRBV6-3, with D maybe TRBD1 (6 bases). The V and J ends lost 2 bases and 1 base respectively, with 9 bases between them. Germline values: CDR1 MNHEY, CDR2 SVGEGT. The CDR3 has 15 residues. In nucleotides, the CDR3 is TGTGCCAGCAGTTACGCCGGGACAAGCAATCAGCCCCAGCATTTT. Translated, it gives CASSYAGTSNQPQHF.

A few counts support this clone. V gene TRBV29-1 combines with J gene TRBJ1-2; 8 bases are a match to TRBD1. The CDR3 is 15 residues long. Germline CDR1 SQVTM, CDR2 ANQGSEA. The ends lost 5 bases at V and 4 bases at J; junction bases unmatched: 12. The CDR3 DNA reads as TGCAGCGTTCCGAAGACGAGACAGGGGACCTATGGCTACACCTTC. Translated: CSVPKTRQGTYGYTF. Based on the CDR3 plus reference TRBV29-1 and TRBJ1-2, the full variable domain is SAVISQKPSRDICQRGTSLTIQCQVDSQVTMMFWYRQQPGQSLTLIATANQGSEATYESGFVIDKFPISRPNLTFSTLTVSNMSPEDSSIYLCSVPKTRQGTYGYTFGSGTRLTVV.

The gene calls are TRBV27 and TRBJ1-1; D not certain. Per the germline V gene, CDR1 is MNHEY and CDR2 is SMNVEV (reference sequence). V was pared by 5 bases and J by 1 base, with 8 bases between. The CDR3 is 13 residues long. The CDR3 loop reads CASSQRGNTEAFF. In DNA form, the CDR3 reads TGTGCCAGCAGTCAGCGCGGGAACACTGAAGCTTTCTTT.

The CDR3 DNA follows: TGTGCCAGCAGTGGCCGGGGGGGCTCGAACACCGGGGAGCTGTTTTTT. Its translation is CASSGRGGSNTGELFF. The J gene is TRBJ2-2, the V gene TRBV6-1, with 8 bases lining up with TRBD2. The V gene end was trimmed by 4 bases and the J gene end by 0 bases; junction bases not matched to a gene: 4. From germline, CDR1 is MNHNS and CDR2 SASEGT. CDR3 length: 16 residues.

The chain joins TRBV5-6 to TRBJ2-7; no definite D call. Germline CDR1 and CDR2: SGHDT and YYEEEE. V was trimmed by 4 bases and J by 6 bases, leaving 5 bases between them. The CDR3 runs 10 residues. CDR3 amino acids: CASSRVEQYF. The DNA for the CDR3 is TGTGCCAGCAGCCGGGTCGAGCAGTACTTC.

The chain uses TRBV3-1 (or the pseudogene TRBV3-2) and TRBJ2-7, with 7 nucleotides matching TRBD1. V lost 1 base and J lost 5; bases outside the gene matches: 8. The CDR3 loop spans 15 amino acids. Per germline, CDR1 LGHDT and CDR2 YNNKEL (reference sequence). The CDR3, as DNA: TGTGCCAGCAGCCAAGTTGGCCGACAGGGCCACGAGCAGTACTTC. It is translated as CASSQVGRQGHEQYF.

The V gene is TRBV7-6, the J gene TRBJ1-3, with unresolved D. The germline V gene has CDR1 SGHVS and CDR2 FNYEAQ. This CDR3 is 14 amino acids long. Trimming left V 1 base short and J 4 bases short, with 8 bases between. CDR3 protein: CASSLGGPGNTIYF. The CDR3 coding sequence is TGTGCCAGCAGCTTAGGGGGTCCCGGAAACACCATATATTTT.

To note about this clone: Being one base from a much bigger clone, this may be a read error. At the DNA level, this CDR3 is encoded by other sequences in the same sample as well. This chain links TRBV27 with TRBJ1-4; D is ambiguous. Looked up from germline, CDR1 is MNHEY and CDR2 is SMNVEV (reference sequence). The CDR3 is 15 amino acids. CDR3 DNA: TGTGCCAGCAGTTTAGTTCCCTCACGTACGGAAAAATTGTTTTTT. This encodes CASSLVPSRTEKLFF.

This rearrangement joins TRBV5-4 to TRBJ2-7, with TRBD1 identical over 8 bases. Trimming cost V 6 bases and J 3 bases; bases outside gene matches: 11. Germline values: CDR1 SGHNT, CDR2 YYREEE (reference sequence). This CDR3 has 15 residues. DNA of the CDR3: TGTGCCAGCAACCCCCAGGGGGCGGGAAGCTACGAGCAGTACTTC. Translating gives CASNPQGAGSYEQYF. Full variable domain (remainder filled in from reference TRBV5-4 and TRBJ2-7): ETGVTQSPTHLIKTRGQQVTLRCSSQSGHNTVSWYQQALGQGPQFIFQYYREEENGRGNFPPRFSGLQFPNYSSELNVNALELDDSALYLCASNPQGAGSYEQYFGPGTRLTVT.

Note on this clone: Within the sample, other DNA sequences also encode this same CDR3. V gene TRBV19 combines with J gene TRBJ1-1; D may be TRBD1 (5 bases). The germline gives CDR1 LNHDA, CDR2 SQIVND (reference sequence). The CDR3 totals 14 residues. Trimming pared 2 bases from V and 1 base from J, leaving 8 bases between. CDR3 DNA sequence: TGTGCCAGTAGTATAACGGGGCCGAACACTGAAGCTTTCTTT. Translating it yields CASSITGPNTEAFF.

J is TRBJ2-3 and V is TRBV11-3; unclear D gene. Germline CDR1 SGHNT, CDR2 YENEEA. V lost 2 bases and J lost 7, with 13 bases in between. CDR3 length equals 14 residues. CDR3 residues: CASSLSSPQHTQYF. The CDR3 DNA follows: TGTGCCAGCAGCTTATCCTCGCCGCAACATACGCAGTATTTT.

This chain joins TRBV6-5 and TRBJ2-5; TRBD2 aligns across 10 bases. Germline lookup yields CDR1 MNHEY and CDR2 SVGAGI. Unmatched junction bases numbered 5, after V lost 2 bases and J lost 5 bases. The CDR3 totals 15 residues. The CDR3 region has the DNA TGTGCCAGCAGTTACAAAGCGGGAGGGCCTGAGACCCAGTACTTC. Amino acids: CASSYKAGGPETQYF.

This clone has only a few counts. The genes are TRBV4-3 and TRBJ2-5; 8 nucleotides agree with TRBD1. Losses at the gene ends were 4 bases for V and 2 bases for J; bases not matched to a gene: 0. Germline CDR1 reads LGHNA; CDR2 reads YSLEER. The CDR3 totals 13 residues. The CDR3: CASSRDRQETQYF. For the CDR3, the DNA is TGCGCCAGCAGCCGGGACAGGCAAGAGACCCAGTACTTC.

This chain uses TRBV6-5 with TRBJ1-1; D gene unclear. Germline CDR1 MNHEY, CDR2 SVGAGI. V lost 2 bases and J 0 bases, leaving 4 bases between the germline ends. This CDR3 region has 13 residues. As DNA, the CDR3 is TGTGCCAGCAGTTACGCTATGAACACTGAAGCTTTCTTT. Translation gives CASSYAMNTEAFF.